Below, one T cell receptor beta chain is given with its context. Its antigen remains unknown. A junction boundary mismatches the germline segment, possibly from a read error. The TCR beta libraries used 2 to 2.5 micrograms of genomic DNA that came from cryopreserved PBMCs. The CDR3 contains 14 residues. Germline CDR1 is SEHNR and CDR2 is FQNEAQ (reference sequence). This sample was taken from a study of cytotoxic CD8 clonotypes in ibrutinib-treated CLL. General observations from the study: Clonality showed a rise at ibrutinib response that reversed toward baseline at progression. Sampling schedules were unmatched across sustained-remission and progressing patients.

Repertoires were generated with immunoSEQ multiplex PCR, while TCRdb's copy carries only in-frame clones and drops some. The table includes around 97,000 clones, around 80% detected once. The TCR comes from a human donor with chronic lymphocytic leukemia. The chain is built from TRBV7-9 and TRBJ2-5; 10 bases align to TRBD1. The source was PBMCs, collected after 12 months of ibrutinib treatment. This CDR3 is CASSWDRGQGTQYF. The CDR3 DNA is TGTGCCAGCAGCTGGGACAGGGGACAAGGGACCCAGTACTTC.